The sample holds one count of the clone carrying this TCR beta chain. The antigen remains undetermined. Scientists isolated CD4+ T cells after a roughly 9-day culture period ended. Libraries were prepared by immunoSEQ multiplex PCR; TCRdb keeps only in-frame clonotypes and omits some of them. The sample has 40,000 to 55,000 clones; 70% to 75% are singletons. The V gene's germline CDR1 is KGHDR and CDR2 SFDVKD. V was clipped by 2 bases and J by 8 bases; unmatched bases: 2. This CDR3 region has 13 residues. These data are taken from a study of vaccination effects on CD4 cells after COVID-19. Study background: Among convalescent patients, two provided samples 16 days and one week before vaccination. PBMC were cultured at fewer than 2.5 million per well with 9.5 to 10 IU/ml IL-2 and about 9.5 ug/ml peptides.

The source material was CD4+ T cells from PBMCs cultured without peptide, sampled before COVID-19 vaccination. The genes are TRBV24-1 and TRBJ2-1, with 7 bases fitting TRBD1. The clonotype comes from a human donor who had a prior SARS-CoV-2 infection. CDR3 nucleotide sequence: TGTGCCACCAGTGATTCTGACAGGGATGAGCAGTTCTTC. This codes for CATSDSDRDEQFF.